The subject of this entry is one T cell receptor (beta chain). In the authors' workflow: Researchers report that nucleated cell counts were estimated from reference gene primer amplification. Sequenced by immunoSEQ multiplex PCR; TCRdb stores in-frame clones only, minus some. The D gene and trimming were derived from the DNA, and the V and J assignments and clone size from that table. This sample yields roughly 130,000 clones, of which about 80% are seen a single time; 16% belongs to the top ten. Trimming shortened V by 4 bases and J by 7 bases, and 10 bases separated the two germline ends. There are 12 residues in the CDR3. This sample is part of a study of blood T cell repertoires in COVID-19. About the study: Sample material is recorded as cDNA or gDNA derived from T cells, B-cell-depleted T cells, or PBMCs.

The sequence derives from a woman between 50 and 59 years old with acute or convalescent COVID-19. The specimen sequenced was peripheral blood. This sequence joins TRBV12-3 or TRBV12-4 and TRBJ1-2; D may be TRBD1 (5 bases). CDR3 sequence reads: CASSSSGFGYTF. CDR3 nucleotide sequence: TGTGCCAGCAGTTCTTCAGGGTTTGGCTACACCTTC.